Below are 13 T cell receptor beta chains sequenced from a single sample in a study of CXCR3-negative and CXCR3-positive naive CD8 T cells. It was by 5' RACE with UMI labels that the TRB cDNA libraries were prepared. TCRdb reprocessed the 5' RACE reads and keeps a single row for each CDR3 protein, giving no DNA. This repertoire includes about 150,000 distinct CDR3 sequences. No antigens are known for them. Study-wide findings and caveats: Relative to CXCR3-negative naive cells, CXCR3-positive naive cells had more hydrophobic TRB CDR3s.

The sample consisted of naive CXCR3+ CD8+ T cells from blood. Noted subset: CD45RO-CCR7+CD27+CD95- naive CD8+ T cells expressing CXCR3 (TNR3+). These receptors were taken from a human donor in good health. Some clones in this sample may be carry-over from other donors' samples.

CDR3 residues: CASTTSGPYNEQFF. The chain combines TRBV19 with TRBJ2-1; TCRdb selects TRBD2, and the lack of DNA leaves this call unchecked. The CDR3 contains 14 residues. CDR1 is LNHDA and CDR2 is SQIVND in the germline V gene (reference sequence).

The chain carries TRBV27 and TRBJ2-7. This CDR3 contains 14 residues. The germline V gene encodes CDR1 MNHEY and CDR2 SMNVEV (reference sequence). CDR3 loop: CASSSYGPTYEQYF.

The V call is TRBV6-2 or TRBV6-3, the J call TRBJ1-1; TCRdb's assignment of TRBD1 cannot be checked, as there is no DNA. This CDR3 has 16 residues. Germline CDR1 and CDR2: MNHEY and SVGEGT. CDR3 residues: CASSLQEWAEHTEAFF.

The chain is built from TRBV18 and TRBJ2-3; the D call from TCRdb, TRBD1, cannot be confirmed without DNA. Germline values: CDR1 KGHSH, CDR2 LQKENI. The CDR3 totals 16 residues. CDR3 loop: CASSPRDRGQEDTQYF.

The chain combines TRBV28 with TRBJ1-5. Germline V gene sequence: CDR1 MDHEN, CDR2 SYDVKM. The CDR3 consists of 18 residues. The CDR3 spells CASSLFRVRGSGNQPQHF.

V usage is TRBV20-1 and J usage is TRBJ2-7; TCRdb reports TRBD1, a call that lacks DNA to check it against. Germline CDR1 is DFQATT and CDR2 is SNEGSKA (reference sequence). The CDR3 totals 16 residues. The CDR3 sequence: CSARDLDGTANYEQYF.

The rearrangement links TRBV6-5 to TRBJ1-6. Per the germline V gene, CDR1 is MNHEY and CDR2 is SVGAGI. This CDR3 is 14 amino acids long. The CDR3 loop reads CASSLSAGGSPLHF.

The V call is TRBV19, the J call TRBJ2-1; TCRdb selects TRBD1, and the lack of DNA leaves this call unchecked. Germline V lookup: CDR1 LNHDA, CDR2 SQIVND (reference sequence). This CDR3 is 16 amino acids long. CDR3 loop: CASSILGQGSYNEQFF.

This rearrangement joins TRBV11-2 to TRBJ2-1; TCRdb indicates TRBD1, and absent DNA this call remains unverified. Per the germline V gene, CDR1 is SGHAT and CDR2 is FQNNGV. The CDR3 extends over 15 amino acids. Here the CDR3 reads CASSFLRERGNEQFF.

The V call is TRBV20-1, the J call TRBJ2-3; without DNA, the TCRdb call of TRBD2 cannot be checked. CDR1 DFQATT and CDR2 SNEGSKA come from the germline V gene (reference sequence). This CDR3 is built from 15 residues. CDR3 loop: CSARKAHEVPDTQYF.

The chain employs TRBV15 and TRBJ2-7. CDR3 length equals 14 residues. The germline V gene encodes CDR1 LNHNV and CDR2 YYDKDF (reference sequence). The CDR3 sequence is CATSRGGVSYEQYF. Looking up the rest from reference TRBV15 and TRBJ2-7 gives the full variable domain: DAMVIQNPRYQVTQFGKPVTLSCSQTLNHNVMYWYQQKSSQAPKLLFHYYDKDFNNEADTPDNFQSRRPNTSFCFLDIRSPGLGDTAMYLCATSRGGVSYEQYFGPGTRLTVT.

The chain employs TRBV6-2 or TRBV6-3 and TRBJ2-2; without DNA, the TCRdb call of TRBD2 cannot be checked. The CDR3 sequence is 13 residues long. Germline loops: CDR1 MNHEY, CDR2 SVGEGT. CDR3 protein: CASRWGGTGELFF.

Here the CDR3 reads CASSQGRVNEQYF. The chain has TRBV4-1 and TRBJ2-7. Germline-derived CDR1 and CDR2 are MGHRA and YSYEKL. The CDR3 totals 13 residues.